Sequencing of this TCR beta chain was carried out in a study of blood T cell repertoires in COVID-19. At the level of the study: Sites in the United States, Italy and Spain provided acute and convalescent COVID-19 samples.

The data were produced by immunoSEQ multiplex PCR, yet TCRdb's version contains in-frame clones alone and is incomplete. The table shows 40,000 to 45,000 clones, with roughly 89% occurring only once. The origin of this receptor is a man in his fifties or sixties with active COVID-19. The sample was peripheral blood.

As DNA, the CDR3 is TGTGCCAGCAGCTTCGCGGGAGGGCTATACGAGCAGTACTTC. This encodes CASSFAGGLYEQYF. V is TRBV7-9 and J is TRBJ2-7, with TRBD2 matching 9 bases. Losses at the gene ends were 3 bases for V and 4 bases for J; bases not matched to a gene: 4. CDR3 length: 14 amino acids. The germline gives CDR1 SEHNR, CDR2 FQNEAQ (reference sequence).